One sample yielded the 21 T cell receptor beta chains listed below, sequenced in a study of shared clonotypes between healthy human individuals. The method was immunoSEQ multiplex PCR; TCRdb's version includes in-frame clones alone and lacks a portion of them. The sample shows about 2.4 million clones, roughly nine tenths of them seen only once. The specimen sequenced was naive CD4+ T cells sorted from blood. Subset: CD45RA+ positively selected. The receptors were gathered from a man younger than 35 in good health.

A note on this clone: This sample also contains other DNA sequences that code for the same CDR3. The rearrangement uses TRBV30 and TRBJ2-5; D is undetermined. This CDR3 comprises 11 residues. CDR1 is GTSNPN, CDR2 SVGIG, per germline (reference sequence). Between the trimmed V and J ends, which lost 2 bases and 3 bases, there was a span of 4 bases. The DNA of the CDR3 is TGTGCCTGGAGTACCAAAGAGACCCAGTACTTC. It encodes CAWSTKETQYF.

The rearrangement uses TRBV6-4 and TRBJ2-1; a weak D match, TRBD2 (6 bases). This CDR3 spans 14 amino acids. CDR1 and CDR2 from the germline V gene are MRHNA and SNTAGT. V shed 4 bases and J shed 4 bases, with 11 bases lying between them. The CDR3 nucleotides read TGTGCCAGCAGTGGGGGGACTTCTTACAATGAGCAGTTCTTC. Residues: CASSGGTSYNEQFF.

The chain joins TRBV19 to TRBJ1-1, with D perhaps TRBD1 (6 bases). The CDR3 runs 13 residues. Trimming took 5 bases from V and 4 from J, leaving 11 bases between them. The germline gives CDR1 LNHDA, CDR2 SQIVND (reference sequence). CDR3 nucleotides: TGTGCCAGTAGTGCCAGGGGCAGCACTGAAGCTTTCTTT. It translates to CASSARGSTEAFF.

The CDR3 loop is CASSIPSTSPAKNIQYF. Written as DNA, the CDR3 is TGTGCCAGTAGTATACCGTCGACTAGCCCGGCCAAAAACATTCAGTACTTC. The chain couples TRBV19 to TRBJ2-4; 7 nucleotides match TRBD2. Germline CDR1 LNHDA, CDR2 SQIVND (reference sequence). Trimming cost V 2 bases and J 1 base; bases outside gene matches: 8. CDR3 size: 17 residues.

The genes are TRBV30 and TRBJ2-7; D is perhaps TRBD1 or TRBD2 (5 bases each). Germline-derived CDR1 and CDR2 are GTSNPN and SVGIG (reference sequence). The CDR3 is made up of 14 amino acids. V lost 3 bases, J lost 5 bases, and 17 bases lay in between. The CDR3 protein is CAWSRGTTVDEQYF. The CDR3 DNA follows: TGTGCCTGGAGCAGAGGGACCACGGTGGACGAGCAGTACTTC.

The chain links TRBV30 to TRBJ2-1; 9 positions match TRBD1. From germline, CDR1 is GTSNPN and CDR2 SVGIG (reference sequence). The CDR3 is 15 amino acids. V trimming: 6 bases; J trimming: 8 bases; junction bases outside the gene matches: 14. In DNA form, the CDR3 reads TGTGCCTGTAACCGGGACAGGGTGGCGAACGATGAGCAGTTCTTC. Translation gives CACNRDRVANDEQFF.

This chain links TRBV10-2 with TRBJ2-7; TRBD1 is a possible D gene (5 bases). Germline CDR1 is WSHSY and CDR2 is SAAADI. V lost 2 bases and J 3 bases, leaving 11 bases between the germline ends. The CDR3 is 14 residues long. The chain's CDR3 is CASSEAGINYEQYF. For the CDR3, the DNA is TGCGCCAGCAGTGAGGCAGGGATAAACTACGAGCAGTACTTC.

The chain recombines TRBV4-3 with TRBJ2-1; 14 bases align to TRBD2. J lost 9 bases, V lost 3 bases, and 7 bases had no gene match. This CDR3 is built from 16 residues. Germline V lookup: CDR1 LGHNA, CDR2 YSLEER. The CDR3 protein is CASSQVGLAGGGEQFF. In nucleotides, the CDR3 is TGCGCCAGCAGCCAGGTAGGACTAGCGGGAGGAGGTGAGCAGTTCTTC.

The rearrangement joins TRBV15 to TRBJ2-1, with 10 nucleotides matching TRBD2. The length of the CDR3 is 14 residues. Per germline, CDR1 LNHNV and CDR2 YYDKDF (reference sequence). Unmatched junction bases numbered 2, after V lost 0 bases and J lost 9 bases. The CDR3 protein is CATSREGTSVEQFF. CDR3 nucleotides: TGTGCCACCAGCAGAGAGGGGACTAGCGTTGAGCAGTTCTTC.

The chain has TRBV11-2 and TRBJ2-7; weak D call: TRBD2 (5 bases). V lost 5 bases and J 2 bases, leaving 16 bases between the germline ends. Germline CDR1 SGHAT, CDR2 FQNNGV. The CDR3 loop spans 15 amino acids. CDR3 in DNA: TGTGCCAGCAGCCCGAGGGCCATTAACGCCTACGAGCAGTACTTC. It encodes CASSPRAINAYEQYF.

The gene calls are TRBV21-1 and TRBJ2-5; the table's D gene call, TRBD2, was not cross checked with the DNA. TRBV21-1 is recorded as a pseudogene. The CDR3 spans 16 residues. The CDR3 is CASSKESSGAQETQYF. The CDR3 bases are TGTGCCAGCAGCAAAGAATCTAGCGGGGCCCAAGAGACCCAGTACTTC.

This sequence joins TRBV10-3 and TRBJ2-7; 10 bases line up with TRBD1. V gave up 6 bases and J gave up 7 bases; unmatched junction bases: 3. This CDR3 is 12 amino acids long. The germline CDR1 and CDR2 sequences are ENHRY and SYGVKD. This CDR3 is CAISRDRGEQYF. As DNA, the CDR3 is TGTGCCATCAGCCGGGACAGGGGTGAGCAGTACTTC.

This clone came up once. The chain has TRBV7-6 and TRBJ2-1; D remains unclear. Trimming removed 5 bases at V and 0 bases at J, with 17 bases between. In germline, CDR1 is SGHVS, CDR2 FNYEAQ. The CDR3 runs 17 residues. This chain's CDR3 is CASSLRRAALSYNEQFF. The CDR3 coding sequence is TGTGCCAGCAGCCTCCGAAGGGCTGCCCTCTCCTACAATGAGCAGTTCTTC.

Here the CDR3 reads CASSPQAPGTDTQYF. CDR3 nucleotide sequence: TGCGCCAGCAGCCCTCAAGCCCCCGGCACAGATACGCAGTATTTT. V is TRBV5-1 and J is TRBJ2-3, with D unresolved. Between the trimmed V and J ends, which lost 4 bases and 1 base, there was a span of 13 bases. Germline V CDR1 and CDR2: SGHRS, YFSETQ. There are 15 residues in the CDR3.

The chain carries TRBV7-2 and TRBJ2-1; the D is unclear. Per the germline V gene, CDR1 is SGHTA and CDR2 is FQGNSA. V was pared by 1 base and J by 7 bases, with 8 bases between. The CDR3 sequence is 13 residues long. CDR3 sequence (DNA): TGTGCCAGCAGCTTAGGTCCAGCAAATGAGCAGTTCTTC. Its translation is CASSLGPANEQFF.

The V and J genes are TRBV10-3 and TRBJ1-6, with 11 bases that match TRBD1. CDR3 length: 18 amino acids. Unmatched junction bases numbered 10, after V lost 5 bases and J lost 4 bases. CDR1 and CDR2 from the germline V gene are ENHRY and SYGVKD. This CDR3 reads CAISQAGQGDLYNSPLHF. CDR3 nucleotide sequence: TGTGCCATCAGTCAAGCGGGACAGGGGGATCTATATAATTCACCCCTCCACTTT.

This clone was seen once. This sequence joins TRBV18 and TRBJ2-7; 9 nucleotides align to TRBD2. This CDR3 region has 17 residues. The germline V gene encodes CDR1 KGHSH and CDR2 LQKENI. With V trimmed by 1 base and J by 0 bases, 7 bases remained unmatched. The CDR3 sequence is CASSPLTSSGASYEQYF. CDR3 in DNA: TGTGCCAGCTCACCACTCACGTCTAGCGGGGCCTCCTACGAGCAGTACTTC.

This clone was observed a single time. CDR3 bases: TGTGCCATCAGTGGGACAGGGGCGAGCAATCAGCCCCAGCATTTT. Protein product: CAISGTGASNQPQHF. This chain connects TRBV10-3 to TRBJ1-5; 9 bases map to TRBD1. Germline V gives CDR1 ENHRY, CDR2 SYGVKD. V lost 4 bases to trimming and J lost 1 base; unmatched junction nucleotides: 2. The CDR3 extends over 15 amino acids.

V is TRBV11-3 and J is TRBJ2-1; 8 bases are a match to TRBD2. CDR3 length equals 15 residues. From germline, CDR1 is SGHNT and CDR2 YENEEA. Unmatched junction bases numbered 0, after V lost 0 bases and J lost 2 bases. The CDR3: CASSLDGRAYNEQFF. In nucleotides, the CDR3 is TGTGCCAGCAGCTTAGACGGGAGGGCCTACAATGAGCAGTTCTTC.

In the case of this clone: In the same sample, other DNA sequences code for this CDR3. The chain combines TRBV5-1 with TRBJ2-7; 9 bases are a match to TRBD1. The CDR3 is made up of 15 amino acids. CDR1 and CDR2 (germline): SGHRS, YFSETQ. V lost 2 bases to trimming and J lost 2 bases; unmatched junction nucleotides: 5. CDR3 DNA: TGCGCCAGCAGCTTATCCGGGACAGGGACCTACGAGCAGTACTTC. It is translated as CASSLSGTGTYEQYF.

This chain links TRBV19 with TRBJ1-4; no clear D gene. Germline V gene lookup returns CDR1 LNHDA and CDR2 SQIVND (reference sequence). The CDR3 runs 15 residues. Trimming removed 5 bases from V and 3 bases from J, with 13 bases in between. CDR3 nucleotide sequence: TGTGCCAGTAGTGAAGTAGTCGGAGCTAATGAAAAACTGTTTTTT. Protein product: CASSEVVGANEKLFF.